Each of the 17 T cell receptor beta chains below was sequenced from the same sample in a study of brain T cells in children with intractable seizures listed by TCRdb under 2021. The library was made by the immunoSEQ multiplex PCR assay. The table was pulled from immuneACCESS by TCRdb, which kept in-frame rearrangements only. Such tables lose some clones; where checked, under half of the loss comes from unresolved V genes, and the rest has no known cause. Present in this sample are about 110,000 clones, 90% to 95% of which were seen just once. The ten largest account for 3.5% to 4.5% of the sample. The time point label here, explained by the study, means: resected brain tissue, or blood drawn just prior to surgery. Material: peripheral blood, obtained at surgery. The receptor source for this set is a boy less than two years old with hemimegalencephaly and intractable seizures.

The chain combines TRBV13 with TRBJ2-2, with a possible D match to TRBD2 (6 bases). Germline V gene lookup returns CDR1 PRHDT and CDR2 FYEKMQ (reference sequence). This CDR3 contains 18 residues. Trimming shortened V by 5 bases and J by 2 bases, and 21 bases separated the two germline ends. The CDR3 here is CASSDGSFGGSNTGELFF. The CDR3 DNA reads TGTGCCAGCAGCGACGGTAGCTTCGGGGGAAGTAACACCGGGGAGCTGTTTTTT.

V gene TRBV27 combines with J gene TRBJ1-2; no clear D gene. Germline V gene data show CDR1 as MNHEY and CDR2 as SMNVEV (reference sequence). This CDR3 has 15 residues. The V gene lost 3 bases and the J gene lost 4 bases, with 15 bases spanning the gap. This CDR3 reads CASSFPSLSTYGYTF. The CDR3 DNA reads as TGTGCCAGCAGTTTCCCCTCTTTGAGTACCTATGGCTACACCTTC.

The rearrangement uses TRBV5-1 and TRBJ1-1, with unresolved D. V lost 0 bases and J 1 base, leaving 7 bases between the germline ends. The CDR3 loop spans 14 amino acids. In germline, CDR1 is SGHRS, CDR2 YFSETQ. CDR3 residues: CASSLGIGNTEAFF. For the CDR3, the DNA is TGCGCCAGCAGCTTGGGGATTGGGAACACTGAAGCTTTCTTT.

This sequence joins TRBV24-1 and TRBJ1-5, with D tentatively TRBD1 (6 bases). V lost 2 bases to trimming and J lost 4 bases, with 14 bases between them. The germline gives CDR1 KGHDR, CDR2 SFDVKD. The CDR3 length is 16 residues. The CDR3 region is CATSDSTTGRNQPQHF. DNA of the CDR3: TGTGCCACCAGTGATTCAACGACAGGTCGGAATCAGCCCCAGCATTTT.

This chain links TRBV12-3 or TRBV12-4 with TRBJ2-2; D is possibly TRBD1 (5 bases). The CDR3 runs to 13 residues. V lost 6 bases to trimming and J lost 5 bases, with 10 bases between them. The CDR3 is CASRQGWTGELFF. CDR3 coding DNA: TGTGCCAGCAGGCAGGGTTGGACCGGGGAGCTGTTTTTT.

The J gene is TRBJ2-3, the V gene TRBV7-6; D is unclear. V lost 4 bases to trimming and J lost 2 bases, with 10 bases between them. This CDR3 spans 14 amino acids. CDR1 is SGHVS and CDR2 is FNYEAQ in the germline V gene. This CDR3 is CASSSSELTDTQYF. CDR3 sequence (DNA): TGTGCCAGCAGCTCGAGCGAGCTCACAGATACGCAGTATTTT.

This chain joins TRBV19 and TRBJ1-1; D not resolved. CDR1 is LNHDA and CDR2 is SQIVND in the germline V gene (reference sequence). The CDR3 extends over 13 amino acids. Trimming removed 0 bases from V and 4 bases from J, with 6 bases in between. The CDR3 DNA reads TGTGCCAGTAGTATAGAGACGAGCACTGAAGCTTTCTTT. Its translation: CASSIETSTEAFF.

The chain carries TRBV28 and TRBJ2-7; weak D call: TRBD1 (7 bases). The CDR3 contains 18 residues. The germline CDR1 and CDR2 sequences are MDHEN and SYDVKM. Trimming shortened V by 5 bases and J by 0 bases, and 23 bases separated the two germline ends. CDR3: CASSLDPRRDSDSYEQYF. CDR3 bases: TGTGCCAGCAGTCTCGACCCCAGGCGGGACAGCGACTCCTACGAGCAGTACTTC.

The chain has TRBV27 and TRBJ2-7; TRBD1 matches 8 bases. CDR1 MNHEY and CDR2 SMNVEV come from the germline V gene (reference sequence). This CDR3 has 15 residues. The ends lost 7 bases at V and 4 bases at J; junction bases unmatched: 12. CDR3 in amino acids: CASINYQGARYEQYF. The CDR3 nucleotides are TGTGCCAGCATTAACTATCAGGGGGCCAGGTACGAGCAGTACTTC.

V and J are TRBV5-6 and TRBJ2-7; D gene unclear. Germline CDR1 is SGHDT and CDR2 is YYEEEE. Trimming shortened V by 0 bases and J by 0 bases, and 10 bases separated the two germline ends. This CDR3 is 15 amino acids long. The DNA of the CDR3 is TGTGCCAGCAGCTTGGATTGGCGCAACTCCTACGAGCAGTACTTC. As protein: CASSLDWRNSYEQYF.

The J gene is TRBJ2-7, the V gene TRBV29-1; no definite D call. The V end was cut by 0 bases, the J end by 0 bases, with 12 bases between. The CDR3 is made up of 15 amino acids. Germline lookup yields CDR1 SQVTM and CDR2 ANQGSEA. This CDR3 is CSVEDRKKASYEQYF. CDR3 in DNA: TGCAGCGTTGAAGATCGTAAGAAGGCCTCCTACGAGCAGTACTTC.

The chain joins TRBV13 to TRBJ2-7; TRBD2 agrees at 13 bases. The CDR3 is 15 residues long. The V segment lost 4 bases and the J segment 7 bases; nucleotides outside the gene matches: 7. Germline-derived CDR1 and CDR2 are PRHDT and FYEKMQ (reference sequence). The DNA for the CDR3 is TGTGCCAGCAGCTGGGACCCGGGACTAGCGGGAGAGCAGTACTTC. It codes for CASSWDPGLAGEQYF.

The table lists this clone with a few counts. The chain is built from TRBV5-1 and TRBJ1-6, with 11 bases lining up with TRBD1. The CDR3 consists of 15 residues. The ends lost 4 bases at V and 9 bases at J; junction bases unmatched: 6. Per germline, CDR1 SGHRS and CDR2 YFSETQ. CDR3 DNA sequence: TGCGCCAGCAGCCCCAAGGACAGGGGGCTTTCACCCCTCCACTTT. It is translated as CASSPKDRGLSPLHF.

The chain is built from TRBV10-3 and TRBJ2-7; 12 bases fit TRBD2. This CDR3 region has 14 residues. V was pared by 6 bases and J by 7 bases, with 7 bases of the junction left unmatched. CDR1 is ENHRY and CDR2 is SYGVKD in the germline V gene. In nucleotides, the CDR3 is TGTGCCATCAGGGGGACTAGCGGGCCTGAAGAGCAGTACTTC. Translated, it gives CAIRGTSGPEEQYF.

This clone showed up just once. V usage is TRBV25-1 and J usage is TRBJ2-5; a possible D gene is TRBD1 (5 bases). Deletions cut 3 bases from V and 2 bases from J, with 10 bases between. CDR3 length: 14 amino acids. In germline, CDR1 is MGHDK, CDR2 SYGVNS. The DNA of the CDR3 is TGTGCCAGCAGTGAGGCCAGGGTGCAAGAGACCCAGTACTTC. Translation: CASSEARVQETQYF.

The genes are TRBV6-5 and TRBJ2-1; the match to TRBD2 covers 10 bases. Looked up from germline, CDR1 is MNHEY and CDR2 is SVGAGI. The ends lost 6 bases at V and 7 bases at J; junction bases unmatched: 3. The CDR3 consists of 13 residues. This CDR3 reads CASSTGLANEQFF. The CDR3 region has the DNA TGTGCCAGCAGCACGGGACTAGCGAATGAGCAGTTCTTC.

This CDR3 is CASSEVKVGEQYF. CDR3 coding DNA: TGTGCCAGCAGTGAAGTGAAAGTAGGTGAGCAGTACTTC. The chain has TRBV6-1 and TRBJ2-7; D is unresolved. Germline V gene lookup returns CDR1 MNHNS and CDR2 SASEGT. This CDR3 contains 13 residues. The V end was cut by 1 base, the J end by 7 bases, with 11 bases between.